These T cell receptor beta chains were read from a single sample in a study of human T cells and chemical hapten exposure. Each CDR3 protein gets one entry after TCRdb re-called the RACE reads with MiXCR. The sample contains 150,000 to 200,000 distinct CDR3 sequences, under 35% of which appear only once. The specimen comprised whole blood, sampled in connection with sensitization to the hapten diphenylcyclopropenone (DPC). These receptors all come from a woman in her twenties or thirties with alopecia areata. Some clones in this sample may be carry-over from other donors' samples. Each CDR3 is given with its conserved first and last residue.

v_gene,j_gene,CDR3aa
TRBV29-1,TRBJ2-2,CSGTGWSGELFF
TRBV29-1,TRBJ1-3,CSVVAVGNTIYF
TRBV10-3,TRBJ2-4,CAISEPGLAGGRNIQYF
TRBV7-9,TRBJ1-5,CASSPQGAGQPQHF
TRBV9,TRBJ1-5,CASSRSGGRNQPQHF
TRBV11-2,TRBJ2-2,CASSIDRANTGELFF
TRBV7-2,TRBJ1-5,CASSRTGNNNQPQHF
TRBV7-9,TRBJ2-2,CASSYGANTGELFF
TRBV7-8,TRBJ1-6,CASSATGSLFRSPLHF
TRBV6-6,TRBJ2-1,CASSSAGGLLNEQFF
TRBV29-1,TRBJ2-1,CSAPPSRGFEQFF
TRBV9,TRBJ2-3,CASSVEGGRGQDTQYF
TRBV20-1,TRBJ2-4,CSARAGAKNIQYF
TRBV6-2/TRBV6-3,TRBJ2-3,CASSYSSGNTDTQYF